This is a list of T cell receptor beta chains from one sample in a study of shared clonotypes between healthy human individuals. Measured with immunoSEQ multiplex PCR; TCRdb has only the in-frame clones, and not every one. The data contain about 2 million clones, approximately 95% of them singletons. Sequencing used naive CD8+ T cells sorted from blood. Receptor source: a man aged 18 to 30 in good health. Each CDR3 is given with its conserved first and last residue. A D gene is named only where the DNA matches it firmly. Size is stated for part of the rows, as once, few or many counts, or as a class when the clone is expanded.

V	size	J	D	DNA	CDR3
TRBV30	-	TRBJ2-3	TRBD2	TGTGCCTGGACTAGCGGGGGGTCTAGCACAGATACGCAGTATTTT	CAWTSGGSSTDTQYF
TRBV27	-	TRBJ1-4	-	TGTGCCAGCAGTCCTGGGGGGGGGCCTGAAAAACTGTTTTTT	CASSPGGGPEKLFF
TRBV2	-	TRBJ2-5	TRBD1	TGTGCCAGCAGTCCCGGGACAGGGGGCTCAGAGACCCAGTACTTC	CASSPGTGGSETQYF
TRBV6-1	-	TRBJ2-7	TRBD2	TGTGCCAGCAGCAGACCGGGACTAGTTTTTGACGAGCAGTACTTC	CASSRPGLVFDEQYF
TRBV5-1	-	TRBJ1-1	-	TGCGCCAGCAGCTTGGCCCCTGGCACTGAAGCTTTCTTT	CASSLAPGTEAFF
TRBV7-2	once	TRBJ2-7	-	TGTGCCAGCAGCTTAGAGGGGGGCTACGAGCAGTACTTC	CASSLEGGYEQYF
TRBV6-5	-	TRBJ1-2	-	TGTGCCAGCAGTTACTCGGGGACCGAACCTAACTATGGCTACACCTTC	CASSYSGTEPNYGYTF
TRBV11-2	-	TRBJ1-6	TRBD1	TGTGCCAGCAGGACCGGGACAGGGATCCCACCCCTCCACTTT	CASRTGTGIPPLHF
TRBV4-1	-	TRBJ2-2	-	TGCGCCAGCAGCCAAGGAGGTTACAGTAAGAAAACCGGGGAGCTGTTTTTT	CASSQGGYSKKTGELFF
TRBV2	-	TRBJ1-2	TRBD1	TGTGCCCGCCGGGGACAGGGACCTCCAAGGGATGGCTACACCTTC	CARRGQGPPRDGYTF
TRBV6-6	-	TRBJ1-6	TRBD1	TGTGCCAGCCGCCTCCAGGGGGGCGCAGCCCTCCACTTT	CASRLQGGAALHF
TRBV7-2	-	TRBJ2-1	TRBD2	TGTGCCAGCAGCCCTGCAGCGGGGGCCACCTACAATGAGCAGTTCTTC	CASSPAAGATYNEQFF
TRBV4-1	-	TRBJ1-1	TRBD1	TGCGCCAGCAGCCAGGGACAGGGGGCCTCGAACACTGAAGCTTTCTTT	CASSQGQGASNTEAFF
TRBV7-7	-	TRBJ2-7	TRBD1	TGTGCTAGCAGCCCCGGGACAGGGGCCTACGAGCAGTACTTC	CASSPGTGAYEQYF
TRBV27	-	TRBJ2-1	TRBD2	TGTGCCAGCTCCTCGGGGGGGCCGGGAAATGAGCAGTTCTTC	CASSSGGPGNEQFF
TRBV27	-	TRBJ2-1	-	TGTGCCAGCAGTTTATTGGGGGGTAGAGATGAGCAGTTCTTC	CASSLLGGRDEQFF
TRBV2	-	TRBJ1-5	-	TGTGCCAGCAGTGAAATTGGGGCGCAGCAGCCCCAGCATTTT	CASSEIGAQQPQHF
TRBV7-2	-	TRBJ2-7	-	TGTGCCAGCAGCTTGATCCCAGGGGCTACCAGCTACGAGCAGTACTTC	CASSLIPGATSYEQYF
TRBV20-1	-	TRBJ2-1	-	TGCAGTGCTGATATTTTGGGTGAGCAGTTCTTC	CSADILGEQFF
TRBV27	-	TRBJ2-3	TRBD2	TGTGCCAGCAGTTCCCAAACTAGCGGGAGTCCGGATACGCAGTATTTT	CASSSQTSGSPDTQYF
TRBV7-2	-	TRBJ2-7	-	TGTGCCAGCAGCCAGCCCGGCTACGAGCAGTACTTC	CASSQPGYEQYF
TRBV7-9	-	TRBJ2-7	-	TGTGCCAGCAGTTCTAGTGGGTACCCCTTCTACGAGCAGTACTTC	CASSSSGYPFYEQYF
TRBV7-9	-	TRBJ2-7	TRBD2	TGTGCCAGCAGCTACACCGGGAGGGGGTCGTACGAGCAGTACTTC	CASSYTGRGSYEQYF
TRBV4-1	-	TRBJ2-1	-	TGCGCCAGCAGCCCTACACCGGGGCGGGGAGACTACAATGAGCAGTTCTTC	CASSPTPGRGDYNEQFF